The 20 T cell receptor beta chains below come from one sample, sequenced in a study of blood T cells in healthy people across ages. Through a sample-barcoded 5' primer and a J-beta primer mix, a second PCR was run for roughly 6 to 11 cycles. TCRdb passed the 5' RACE reads through MiXCR, listing each CDR3 protein once. The sample has hundreds of thousands of distinct CDR3 sequences, 52% seen once. The sequencing sample was made of blood. The receptor set was obtained from a woman of 80 years or more in good health.

This clonotype was seen ten or more times. The genes are TRBV11-2 and TRBJ2-3; D remains unclear. Germline CDR1 and CDR2: SGHAT and FQNNGV. The CDR3 totals 14 residues. V lost 0 bases and J 6 bases, leaving 10 bases between the germline ends. The CDR3 region is CASSLDPKRDTQYF. DNA for the CDR3: TGTGCCAGCAGCTTAGATCCCAAACGGGATACGCAGTATTTT.

The genes are TRBV2 and TRBJ2-7, with 8 bases fitting TRBD2. V trimming: 7 bases; J trimming: 3 bases; junction bases outside the gene matches: 11. CDR3 length equals 15 residues. The V gene's germline CDR1 is SNHLY and CDR2 FYNNEI. The CDR3 nucleotides read TGTGCCAGCATGGCGGGAGGTAGGGCCTTCTACGAGCAGTACTTC. As protein: CASMAGGRAFYEQYF.

This sequence joins TRBV7-9 and TRBJ1-2; weak D call: TRBD1 (5 bases). The V and J ends lost 1 base and 0 bases respectively, with 6 bases between them. CDR1 and CDR2 (germline): SEHNR, FQNEAQ (reference sequence). The CDR3 runs 14 residues. The CDR3 DNA is TGTGCCAGCAGCTTAGGGACAACTAACTATGGCTACACCTTC. Its protein is CASSLGTTNYGYTF.

The rearrangement joins TRBV6-6 to TRBJ1-5, with no clear D. Between the trimmed V and J ends, which lost 5 bases and 3 bases, there was a span of 8 bases. Germline CDR1 is MNHNY and CDR2 is SVGAGI (reference sequence). The CDR3 loop spans 13 amino acids. The CDR3 region has the DNA TGTGCCAGCAGTAGGATGGACAATCAGCCCCAGCATTTT. Protein: CASSRMDNQPQHF.

Notes on this clonotype: A read error may explain this, as a much larger clone is one base away. This chain joins TRBV15 and TRBJ2-7, with TRBD2 matching 9 bases. This CDR3 has 15 amino acids. Germline CDR1 is LNHNV and CDR2 is YYDKDF (reference sequence). V was pared by 2 bases and J by 4 bases, with 6 bases of the junction left unmatched. As DNA, the CDR3 is TGTGCCACCAGCAGATCGGGTAGCGGGAGTTACGAGCAGTACTTC. Protein: CATSRSGSGSYEQYF.

DNA of the CDR3: TGCGCCAGCAGCTTGGTGGGGACTAGCGGGGCCTACGAGCAGTACTTC. Translation gives CASSLVGTSGAYEQYF. The chain is built from TRBV5-1 and TRBJ2-7; 13 bases match TRBD2. Germline CDR1 SGHRS, CDR2 YFSETQ. The CDR3 contains 16 residues. The V gene end was trimmed by 0 bases and the J gene end by 2 bases; junction bases not matched to a gene: 2.

The chain carries TRBV7-3 and TRBJ2-1; 9 nucleotides line up with TRBD1. V lost 4 bases, J lost 10 bases, and 8 bases stayed unmatched. The CDR3 length is 14 residues. Germline V gene data show CDR1 as SGHTA and CDR2 as FQGTGA. CDR3: CASSSGTGLEEQFF. The CDR3, as DNA: TGTGCCAGCAGCTCCGGGACAGGGCTGGAAGAGCAGTTCTTC.

The chain couples TRBV20-1 to TRBJ1-2, with a tentative D call TRBD1 (5 bases). The CDR3 has 13 residues. Germline assignment: CDR1 DFQATT and CDR2 SNEGSKA (reference sequence). The V gene lost 1 base and the J gene lost 6 bases, with 12 bases spanning the gap. The CDR3, as DNA: TGCAGTGCTAGAGGGGGCAGGGAGAATGGCTACACCTTC. The encoded protein is CSARGGRENGYTF.

The sample holds many counts of this clonotype. The rearrangement uses TRBV3-1 and TRBJ2-7; no firm D call. The CDR3 is 11 amino acids. The V gene lost 3 bases and the J gene lost 7 bases, with 7 bases spanning the gap. Germline CDR1 and CDR2: LGHDT and YNNKEL (reference sequence). This chain's CDR3 is CASSQVGEQYF. Written as DNA, the CDR3 is TGTGCCAGCAGCCAGGTGGGGGAGCAGTACTTC.

The sample holds many counts of this clonotype. This CDR3 is CASRGDRGNYGYTF. The CDR3, as DNA: TGTGCCAGCAGGGGGGACAGGGGTAACTATGGCTACACCTTC. The chain joins TRBV12-3 or TRBV12-4 to TRBJ1-2, with 10 bases fitting TRBD1. The CDR3 spans 14 residues. Trimming took 6 bases from V and 1 from J; bases not matched to a gene: 2.

This clonotype was counted between two and nine times. The genes are TRBV5-1 and TRBJ2-1; D remains ambiguous. The V end was cut by 4 bases, the J end by 0 bases, with 11 bases between. Germline assignment: CDR1 SGHRS and CDR2 YFSETQ. The length of the CDR3 is 15 residues. This CDR3 is CASSPAVNSYNEQFF. The CDR3 coding sequence is TGCGCCAGCAGCCCGGCGGTAAACTCCTACAATGAGCAGTTCTTC.

This clonotype was seen a single time. V gene TRBV5-1 combines with J gene TRBJ2-3; D gene ambiguous. The CDR3 extends over 13 amino acids. Per germline, CDR1 SGHRS and CDR2 YFSETQ. The germline V and J ends were trimmed by 3 bases and 8 bases, with 13 bases remaining between them. In nucleotides, the CDR3 is TGCGCCAGCAGCTGGGATTCTATAGGTACGCAGTATTTT. Residues: CASSWDSIGTQYF.

The genes are TRBV2 and TRBJ2-6; no definite D call. The CDR3 loop spans 16 amino acids. V was pared by 7 bases and J by 0 bases, with 13 bases between. Germline lookup yields CDR1 SNHLY and CDR2 FYNNEI. The CDR3 nucleotides are TGTGCCAGCATTACCAGTGTGTACTCTGGGGCCAACGTCCTGACTTTC. Protein product: CASITSVYSGANVLTF.

The V and J genes are TRBV29-1 and TRBJ2-1; D possibly corresponds to TRBD1 (5 bases). The CDR3 sequence is 12 residues long. Trimming took 7 bases from V and 3 from J, leaving 10 bases between them. The germline V gene has CDR1 SQVTM and CDR2 ANQGSEA. The DNA for the CDR3 is TGCAGCGCTGGGGCAGTCTACAATGAGCAGTTCTTC. Its protein is CSAGAVYNEQFF.

Only a few counts were recorded for this clonotype. The chain recombines TRBV5-1 with TRBJ2-7; D is possibly TRBD1 or TRBD2 (6 bases each). The CDR3 totals 15 residues. The germline V gene has CDR1 SGHRS and CDR2 YFSETQ. V dropped 0 bases and J dropped 7 bases, with 17 bases sitting between them. The CDR3 loop is CASSLGGALYNEQYF. CDR3 nucleotides: TGCGCCAGCAGCTTGGGGGGGGCTCTCTACAATGAGCAGTACTTC. Complete variable domain (other parts from reference TRBV5-1 and TRBJ2-7): KAGVTQTPRYLIKTRGQQVTLSCSPISGHRSVSWYQQTPGQGLQFLFEYFSETQRNKGNFPGRFSGRQFSNSRSEMNVSTLELGDSALYLCASSLGGALYNEQYFGPGTRLTVT.

The chain carries TRBV20-1 and TRBJ2-5; D is ambiguous. The V end was cut by 5 bases, the J end by 5 bases, with 9 bases between. The CDR3 has 11 residues. The germline V gene encodes CDR1 DFQATT and CDR2 SNEGSKA (reference sequence). CDR3 bases: TGCAGTGCTGCAACCAAGGAGACCCAGTACTTC. Amino acid sequence: CSAATKETQYF.

As for this clonotype: Possible read error: a much larger clone is one base away. V usage is TRBV6-6 and J usage is TRBJ2-2; D may be TRBD1 (6 bases). CDR1 MNHNY and CDR2 SVGAGI come from the germline V gene (reference sequence). The CDR3 has 12 residues. CDR3 residues: CTSSPGTGELFF. CDR3 nucleotides: TGTACCAGCAGCCCCGGGACAGGGGAGCTGTTTTTT.

The chain joins TRBV21-1 to TRBJ2-3; the D segment call TRBD1 is taken from the table without a DNA check. TRBV21-1 is shown as a pseudogene. This CDR3 has 18 amino acids. The CDR3, as DNA: TGTGCCAGCAGCAAAGGCACGACAGACGACTCCTTGGCAGATACGCAGTATTTT. It yields the protein CASSKGTTDDSLADTQYF.

With respect to this clonotype: This sequence may be a read error, since a much larger clone differs from it by one base. The gene calls are TRBV5-1 and TRBJ2-5; 8 nucleotides agree with TRBD2. CDR1 is SGHRS, CDR2 YFSETQ, per germline. Trimming cost V 1 base and J 2 bases; bases outside gene matches: 7. The CDR3 totals 16 residues. CDR3 coding DNA: TGCGCCAGCAGCTTGACTGGCGGGGGGATTCAAGAGACCCAGTACTTC. Its protein is CASSLTGGGIQETQYF.

The chain carries TRBV7-9 and TRBJ2-1; the match to TRBD2 covers 12 bases. Germline lookup yields CDR1 SEHNR and CDR2 FQNEAQ (reference sequence). The CDR3 is made up of 15 amino acids. V dropped 4 bases and J dropped 6; count of bases not matched to a gene: 4. The CDR3 bases are TGTGCCAGCAGCTATCGACTAGCGGGAGTCAATGAGCAGTTCTTC. This encodes CASSYRLAGVNEQFF.